The next 4 T cell receptor beta chains were all read from a single sample in a study of blood T cell repertoires in COVID-19. Data came from immunoSEQ multiplex PCR; TCRdb stores just in-frame clones and leaves some out. Of hundreds of thousands of clones in the sample, less than 90% were seen once. The sequencing sample was made of PBMCs or T cells enriched from blood (not recorded which). The receptors were gathered from a woman between 40 and 55 years old who had recovered from COVID-19.

On this clone: The sample has other DNA sequences that encode this CDR3 too. The rearrangement joins TRBV18 to TRBJ2-1, with 9 bases that match TRBD2. J was trimmed by 1 base and V by 3 bases; bases with no gene match: 4. Germline CDR1 KGHSH, CDR2 LQKENI. The CDR3 consists of 16 residues. Here the CDR3 DNA reads TGTGCCAGCTCACCTTCACTAGCGGGTTCCTACAATGAGCAGTTCTTC. It translates to CASSPSLAGSYNEQFF.

V and J are TRBV28 and TRBJ2-5; 7 bases map to TRBD2. CDR3 length equals 15 residues. Losses at the gene ends were 3 bases for V and 5 bases for J; bases not matched to a gene: 9. Germline V gene sequence: CDR1 MDHEN, CDR2 SYDVKM. The CDR3 loop is CASSFLGGVEETQYF. The CDR3 region has the DNA TGTGCCAGCAGTTTTTTGGGGGGGGTGGAGGAGACCCAGTACTTC.

J is TRBJ2-3 and V is TRBV7-2; D possibly corresponds to TRBD2 (5 bases). The length of the CDR3 is 14 residues. The V end was cut by 0 bases, the J end by 4 bases, with 8 bases between. Germline V gene lookup returns CDR1 SGHTA and CDR2 FQGNSA. The CDR3 sequence is CASSLAGAPDTQYF. CDR3 nucleotides: TGTGCCAGCAGCTTAGCGGGAGCCCCAGATACGCAGTATTTT.

This clone has a handful of counts. The chain employs TRBV10-2 and TRBJ2-7, with TRBD1 matching over 10 bases. V trimming: 3 bases; J trimming: 2 bases; junction bases outside the gene matches: 7. Germline V lookup: CDR1 WSHSY, CDR2 SAAADI. The length of the CDR3 is 16 residues. For the CDR3, the DNA is TGCGCCAGCAGTGACAGGACAGGGGGTCGTCCCTACGAGCAGTACTTC. The encoded protein is CASSDRTGGRPYEQYF.